Below, 26 T cell receptor beta chains from the same sample are listed, as sequenced in a study of blood T cell repertoires in COVID-19. Sequencing was performed with immunoSEQ multiplex PCR; in TCRdb, only in-frame clones are kept and a portion is missing. The sample has some 170,000 clones, approximately 80% seen once. Sequenced input: PBMCs or T cells enriched from blood (not recorded which). The receptor source for this set is a man in his forties who had recovered from COVID-19.

V is TRBV5-1 and J is TRBJ2-5; tentatively, D is TRBD1 (5 bases). The CDR3 sequence is 13 residues long. Per germline, CDR1 SGHRS and CDR2 YFSETQ. Between the trimmed V and J ends, which lost 2 bases and 3 bases, there was a span of 8 bases. CDR3 in DNA: TGCGCCAGCAGCTTCGACAGCGAAGAGACCCAGTACTTC. Protein product: CASSFDSEETQYF. Full variable domain (outside the CDR3, taken from reference TRBV5-1 and TRBJ2-5): KAGVTQTPRYLIKTRGQQVTLSCSPISGHRSVSWYQQTPGQGLQFLFEYFSETQRNKGNFPGRFSGRQFSNSRSEMNVSTLELGDSALYLCASSFDSEETQYFGPGTRLLVL.

V is TRBV10-3 and J is TRBJ2-6, with D possibly matching TRBD2 (5 bases). The CDR3 sequence is 15 residues long. CDR1 and CDR2 (germline): ENHRY, SYGVKD. Trimming shortened V by 5 bases and J by 0 bases, and 8 bases separated the two germline ends. In DNA form, the CDR3 reads TGTGCCATCAGTTCACGGGACTCTGGGGCCAACGTCCTGACTTTC. Protein sequence: CAISSRDSGANVLTF.

This clone was detected once. This chain links TRBV19 with TRBJ1-5; the match to TRBD1 covers 7 bases. J gave up 0 bases and V 3 bases, and 2 bases lay outside the gene matches. Germline V gene data show CDR1 as LNHDA and CDR2 as SQIVND (reference sequence). The CDR3 spans 15 residues. CDR3 sequence: CASSIGQASNQPQHF. CDR3 sequence (DNA): TGTGCCAGTAGTATTGGACAGGCTAGCAATCAGCCCCAGCATTTT.

This clone came up a few times. The V gene is TRBV6-5, the J gene TRBJ2-7, with 9 bases fitting TRBD1. The CDR3 has 14 residues. Germline values: CDR1 MNHEY, CDR2 SVGAGI. With V trimmed by 7 bases and J by 2 bases, 6 bases remained unmatched. The CDR3 region has the DNA TGTGCCAGCATTTGGAGACAGGGGGCCTACGAGCAGTACTTC. Amino acids: CASIWRQGAYEQYF.

The chain is built from TRBV19 and TRBJ2-7; 16 bases line up with TRBD2. Germline loops: CDR1 LNHDA, CDR2 SQIVND (reference sequence). Trimming cost V 5 bases and J 3 bases; bases outside gene matches: 7. This CDR3 is 17 amino acids long. The CDR3 here is CASSLKGLAGGLYEQYF. Here the CDR3 DNA reads TGTGCCAGTAGTCTAAAGGGACTAGCGGGGGGGCTCTACGAGCAGTACTTC.

The V call is TRBV5-1, the J call TRBJ1-1; TRBD1 matches 7 bases. CDR1 and CDR2 (germline): SGHRS, YFSETQ. J gave up 4 bases and V 0 bases, and 15 bases lay outside the gene matches. The CDR3 consists of 18 residues. In DNA form, the CDR3 reads TGCGCCAGCAGCTTGGCAACGACTGGACAGGCGAGGGGCACTGAAGCTTTCTTT. Translating gives CASSLATTGQARGTEAFF.

V and J are TRBV19 and TRBJ2-5; weak D call: TRBD2 (6 bases). Between the trimmed V and J ends, which lost 7 bases and 4 bases, there was a span of 16 bases. The germline gives CDR1 LNHDA, CDR2 SQIVND (reference sequence). This CDR3 spans 14 amino acids. The CDR3 DNA reads as TGTGCCAGTAAAGGAAGTTACGGGGGAGAGACCCAGTACTTC. As protein: CASKGSYGGETQYF.

The chain has TRBV5-1 and TRBJ2-3; D possibly corresponds to TRBD2 (7 bases). This CDR3 comprises 16 residues. V lost 4 bases, J lost 0 bases, and 15 bases lay in between. CDR1 SGHRS and CDR2 YFSETQ come from the germline V gene. For the CDR3, the DNA is TGCGCCAGCAGCGCGGACCCGGGGGGCAGCACAGATACGCAGTATTTT. Translating it yields CASSADPGGSTDTQYF. Supplemented by reference TRBV5-1 and TRBJ2-3, the full variable domain reads KAGVTQTPRYLIKTRGQQVTLSCSPISGHRSVSWYQQTPGQGLQFLFEYFSETQRNKGNFPGRFSGRQFSNSRSEMNVSTLELGDSALYLCASSADPGGSTDTQYFGPGTRLTVL.

The genes are TRBV2 and TRBJ2-2, with a tentative D call TRBD2 (5 bases). With 2 bases removed from V and 4 bases from J, the gap between germline ends came to 14 bases. CDR3 length equals 16 residues. Per germline, CDR1 SNHLY and CDR2 FYNNEI. This CDR3 reads CASSERPADSTGELFF. CDR3 DNA: TGTGCCAGCAGTGAACGCCCCGCGGACTCCACCGGGGAGCTGTTTTTT.

V gene TRBV19 combines with J gene TRBJ2-1; 11 nucleotides align to TRBD2. This CDR3 comprises 15 residues. V gave up 11 bases and J gave up 6 bases; unmatched junction bases: 12. Germline CDR1 reads LNHDA; CDR2 reads SQIVND (reference sequence). CDR3 residues: CASSGLAVSSNEQFF. The CDR3 bases are TGTGCCTCATCGGGACTAGCGGTGTCTTCCAATGAGCAGTTCTTC.

The V call is TRBV30, the J call TRBJ1-2; 9 nucleotides match TRBD1. J was trimmed by 5 bases and V by 3 bases; bases with no gene match: 7. The CDR3 totals 14 residues. Germline V lookup: CDR1 GTSNPN, CDR2 SVGIG (reference sequence). The CDR3 here is CAWRKIGQGYGYTF. Written as DNA, the CDR3 is TGTGCCTGGAGGAAAATAGGACAGGGGTATGGCTACACCTTC.

The chain employs TRBV6-1 and TRBJ1-6; D is uncertain. V lost 3 bases and J 5 bases, leaving 11 bases between the germline ends. Germline lookup yields CDR1 MNHNS and CDR2 SASEGT. The CDR3 is 15 residues long. The CDR3 DNA reads TGTGCCAGCAGTGAGCCCGGGAGGAATAATTCACCCCTCCACTTT. Amino acid sequence: CASSEPGRNNSPLHF.

CDR3 DNA: TGTGCCAGCACCACCGGGACAGGTATGACAGATACGCAGTATTTT. Translated, it gives CASTTGTGMTDTQYF. The rearrangement links TRBV6-5 to TRBJ2-3, with 8 bases fitting TRBD1. V lost 7 bases to trimming and J lost 3 bases; unmatched junction nucleotides: 9. CDR1 is MNHEY, CDR2 SVGAGI, per germline. The CDR3 has 15 residues.

The gene calls are TRBV18 and TRBJ1-5, with D unresolved. With 3 bases removed from V and 0 bases from J, the gap between germline ends came to 9 bases. This CDR3 spans 15 amino acids. Germline CDR1 reads KGHSH; CDR2 reads LQKENI. In nucleotides, the CDR3 is TGTGCCAGCTCACCGGGCGATTCTAGCAATCAGCCCCAGCATTTT. As protein: CASSPGDSSNQPQHF. The whole variable domain, remainder taken from reference TRBV18 and TRBJ1-5, is NAGVMQNPRHLVRRRGQEARLRCSPMKGHSHVYWYRQLPEEGLKFMVYLQKENIIDESGMPKERFSAEFPKEGPSILRIQQVVRGDSAAYFCASSPGDSSNQPQHFGDGTRLSIL.

The V gene is TRBV11-2, the J gene TRBJ2-1; no firm D call. The CDR3 runs 12 residues. The germline V gene encodes CDR1 SGHAT and CDR2 FQNNGV. Trimming removed 2 bases at V and 8 bases at J, with 7 bases between. The DNA for the CDR3 is TGTGCCAGCAGCTTAATCCGGGATGAGCAGTTCTTC. This encodes CASSLIRDEQFF.

The genes are TRBV9 and TRBJ2-7; 7 positions agree with TRBD1. Germline loops: CDR1 SGDLS, CDR2 YYNGEE. After removal of 0 bases from V and 0 bases from J, the junction contained 18 bases not matched to a gene. This CDR3 spans 20 amino acids. CDR3 nucleotide sequence: TGTGCCAGCAGCGTAGCATTTTCGAGACAGGGAGTTTTGAGCTCCTACGAGCAGTACGTC. It is translated as CASSVAFSRQGVLSSYEQYV.

This chain joins TRBV27 and TRBJ2-5, with 9 bases that match TRBD2. V shed 6 bases, J shed 5 bases, and the junction held 19 bases outside the gene matches. Germline V gives CDR1 MNHEY, CDR2 SMNVEV (reference sequence). The CDR3 is made up of 18 amino acids. CDR3 in amino acids: CASRVYPPKSGRWETQYF. Here the CDR3 DNA reads TGTGCCAGCAGAGTTTATCCTCCGAAGAGCGGGAGGTGGGAGACCCAGTACTTC.

The chain has TRBV5-8 and TRBJ2-6, with D perhaps matching TRBD1 (6 bases). This CDR3 contains 20 residues. Germline lookup yields CDR1 SGHTS and CDR2 YDEGEE. V was cut by 1 base and J by 2 bases, with 22 bases left in between. The CDR3: CASSLSLFRQGQAGANVLTF. In DNA form, the CDR3 reads TGTGCCAGCAGCTTGTCATTATTCCGTCAGGGGCAGGCTGGGGCCAACGTCCTGACTTTC. The entire variable domain, with the rest obtained from reference TRBV5-8 and TRBJ2-6, is as follows: EAGVTQSPTHLIKTRGQQATLRCSPISGHTSVYWYQQALGLGLQFLLWYDEGEERNRGNFPPRFSGRQFPNYSSELNVNALELEDSALYLCASSLSLFRQGQAGANVLTFGAGSRLTVL.

J is TRBJ1-1 and V is TRBV30, with a possible D match to TRBD1 (5 bases). Germline-derived CDR1 and CDR2 are GTSNPN and SVGIG (reference sequence). The V gene lost 6 bases and the J gene lost 6 bases, with 23 bases spanning the gap. The CDR3 contains 15 residues. CDR3 sequence reads: CACLTRGGTVSEAFF. DNA of the CDR3: TGTGCCTGCCTCACGCGGGGCGGAACTGTCTCTGAAGCTTTCTTT.

This rearrangement joins TRBV5-4 to TRBJ1-2; 7 bases are shared with TRBD1. Germline trimming cut 5 bases from V and 5 bases from J; bases unmatched to any gene: 9. The CDR3 is 14 amino acids. Germline CDR1 reads SGHNT; CDR2 reads YYREEE (reference sequence). The CDR3 DNA reads TGTGCCAGCAGGGTTTGGACAGGAGGTTATGGCTACACCTTC. Translated: CASRVWTGGYGYTF.

The chain uses TRBV19 and TRBJ1-3; 8 positions agree with TRBD1. CDR1 is LNHDA, CDR2 SQIVND, per germline (reference sequence). The CDR3 runs to 17 residues. DNA for the CDR3: TGTCCACACCAGTTTACCGGGACAGGTAAATCTGGAAACACCATATATTTT. Encoded protein: CPHQFTGTGKSGNTIYF.

The J gene is TRBJ2-7, the V gene TRBV5-4, with D perhaps TRBD2 (7 bases). Trimming left V 3 bases short and J 0 bases short, with 13 bases between. The CDR3 runs 15 residues. Germline lookup yields CDR1 SGHNT and CDR2 YYREEE (reference sequence). CDR3 amino acids: CASSWGGTSSYEQYF. As DNA, the CDR3 is TGTGCCAGCAGCTGGGGGGGGACATCCTCCTACGAGCAGTACTTC.

This clone came up a few times. The genes are TRBV20-1 and TRBJ1-2; TRBD1 aligns across 8 bases. The V segment lost 3 bases and the J segment 8 bases; nucleotides outside the gene matches: 5. The CDR3 totals 12 residues. Germline CDR1 reads DFQATT; CDR2 reads SNEGSKA (reference sequence). CDR3 amino acids: CSASGQGAGYTF. In nucleotides, the CDR3 is TGCAGTGCTAGTGGGCAGGGGGCGGGCTACACCTTC.

CDR3 in DNA: TGTGCCAGCAGTGTACTACACAAACAGCCCCAGCATTTT. Amino acid sequence: CASSVLHKQPQHF. This sequence joins TRBV2 and TRBJ1-5, with D hard to call. The CDR3 totals 13 residues. CDR1 and CDR2 from the germline V gene are SNHLY and FYNNEI. V shed 4 bases and J shed 7 bases, with 11 bases lying between them.

The DNA for the CDR3 is TGTGCCAGCAGCTTGGCCACTTCAAGAAACATTCAGTACTTC. Translating it yields CASSLATSRNIQYF. V is TRBV5-6 and J is TRBJ2-4; no firm D call. Germline loops: CDR1 SGHDT, CDR2 YYEEEE. The germline V and J ends were trimmed by 0 bases and 6 bases, with 10 bases remaining between them. The CDR3 loop spans 14 amino acids.

The table lists this clone with a few counts. The rearrangement uses TRBV10-2 and TRBJ2-2; 9 positions agree with TRBD2. Trimming removed 3 bases from V and 5 bases from J; junction bases left unmatched: 4. Germline CDR1 WSHSY, CDR2 SAAADI. The CDR3 has 15 amino acids. DNA for the CDR3: TGCGCCAGCAGTGAAGGGCTAGCGGGGACCGGGGAGCTGTTTTTT. Residues: CASSEGLAGTGELFF.